The next 31 T cell receptor beta chains were all read from a single sample in a study of T cell changes during pregnancy in multiple sclerosis. Measured with immunoSEQ multiplex PCR; TCRdb has only the in-frame clones, and not every one. The table records 30,000 to 40,000 clones, 93% of them present only once. Sequencing used CD8+ T cells from peripheral blood mononuclear cells, obtained in the third trimester of pregnancy. These TCRs come from a female donor with multiple sclerosis, enrolled in a pregnancy study.

This rearrangement joins TRBV5-6 to TRBJ1-1; D is undetermined. V was shortened by 4 bases and J by 4 bases, with 14 bases between the two germline ends. The CDR3 runs 14 residues. CDR1 is SGHDT, CDR2 YYEEEE, per germline. This CDR3 is CASSPGVGVTEAFF. Here the CDR3 DNA reads TGTGCCAGCAGCCCGGGAGTGGGTGTCACTGAAGCTTTCTTT.

The V gene is TRBV15, the J gene TRBJ2-7; D unclear. The CDR3 spans 13 residues. V lost 1 base and J 7 bases, leaving 11 bases between the germline ends. Germline V lookup: CDR1 LNHNV, CDR2 YYDKDF (reference sequence). Here the CDR3 DNA reads TGTGCCACCAGCAGAGTTCCGGGTAATGAGCAGTACTTC. Translating it yields CATSRVPGNEQYF.

The rearrangement uses TRBV5-1 and TRBJ1-1; no clear D. V was shortened by 0 bases and J by 3 bases, with 9 bases between the two germline ends. The CDR3 covers 14 residues. From germline, CDR1 is SGHRS and CDR2 YFSETQ. The CDR3 here is CASSLESEYTEAFF. The CDR3, as DNA: TGCGCCAGCAGCTTGGAGTCGGAGTACACTGAAGCTTTCTTT.

This chain joins TRBV4-1 and TRBJ1-1; 12 bases line up with TRBD1. Germline CDR1 MGHRA, CDR2 YSYEKL. This CDR3 is built from 21 residues. The trim removed 3 bases at V and 0 bases at J, leaving 17 bases unmatched. The CDR3: CASSQDPGQGAAIWLNTEAFF. For the CDR3, the DNA is TGCGCCAGCAGCCAGGACCCGGGACAGGGGGCCGCTATCTGGCTGAACACTGAAGCTTTCTTT.

The genes are TRBV6-6 and TRBJ2-7; D gene unclear. Germline assignment: CDR1 MNHNY and CDR2 SVGAGI (reference sequence). The V end was cut by 0 bases, the J end by 2 bases, with 14 bases between. The CDR3 length is 16 residues. CDR3 sequence: CASSYSKWAPAYEQYF. The CDR3 coding sequence is TGTGCCAGCAGTTACTCGAAGTGGGCACCTGCCTACGAGCAGTACTTC.

The J gene is TRBJ2-7, the V gene TRBV4-2; TRBD2 matches at 10 bases. This CDR3 has 17 amino acids. V lost 0 bases, J lost 4 bases, and 9 bases stayed unmatched. Germline-derived CDR1 and CDR2 are LGHNA and YNFKEQ. This CDR3 reads CASSQDGSGGARYEQYF. In DNA form, the CDR3 reads TGTGCCAGCAGCCAAGATGGGAGCGGGGGGGCCAGGTACGAGCAGTACTTC.

Points on this clone: This specimen includes other DNA sequences encoding the same CDR3. The V gene is TRBV29-1, the J gene TRBJ1-3; D remains unclear. Germline CDR1 SQVTM, CDR2 ANQGSEA. The V end lost 4 bases, the J end lost 4 bases, and 5 bases lay between the germline ends. The CDR3 runs 11 residues. The CDR3 DNA reads TGCAGCGTTGTCCTGGGAAACACCATATATTTT. Its translation: CSVVLGNTIYF.

The V and J genes are TRBV27 and TRBJ2-7; 8 bases map to TRBD2. With 1 base clipped from V and 0 bases from J, the junction kept 2 bases outside the gene matches. This CDR3 has 15 amino acids. Germline CDR1 is MNHEY and CDR2 is SMNVEV (reference sequence). The CDR3 spells CASSLLSGGSYEQYF. CDR3 coding DNA: TGTGCCAGCAGTTTATTGAGCGGGGGCTCCTACGAGCAGTACTTC.

A single count supports this clone. The chain has TRBV18 and TRBJ2-1, with 9 bases aligning to TRBD2. The CDR3 is 18 residues long. The ends lost 1 base at V and 3 bases at J; junction bases unmatched: 10. Germline V gene sequence: CDR1 KGHSH, CDR2 LQKENI. The CDR3: CASSPRGPRAGGYNEQFF. The CDR3 nucleotides read TGTGCCAGCTCACCACGTGGCCCCCGAGCGGGGGGCTACAATGAGCAGTTCTTC.

DNA for the CDR3: TGTGCCAGCAGCTTAGCGGGACATTTGAACACTGAAGCTTTCTTT. This codes for CASSLAGHLNTEAFF. V is TRBV7-6 and J is TRBJ1-1; D may be TRBD1 (6 bases). The V end lost 0 bases, the J end lost 0 bases, and 8 bases lay between the germline ends. Per the germline V gene, CDR1 is SGHVS and CDR2 is FNYEAQ. The CDR3 length is 15 residues. The whole variable domain, filled in from reference TRBV7-6 and TRBJ1-1, reads GAGVSQSPRYKVTKRGQDVALRCDPISGHVSLYWYRQALGQGPEFLTYFNYEAQQDKSGLPNDRFSAERPEGSISTLTIQRTEQRDSAMYRCASSLAGHLNTEAFFGQGTRLTVV.

Comments on this clone: Sequence at one end of the junction differs from germline and may be a read error. The genes are TRBV11-2 and TRBJ1-3, with a possible D match to TRBD1 (6 bases). The CDR3 totals 14 residues. CDR1 SGHAT and CDR2 FQNNGV come from the germline V gene. The CDR3 is CASSHTGSGYTIYF. The CDR3 region has the DNA TGTGCCAGCAGCCATACAGGGTCTGGATACACCATATATTTT.

The chain's CDR3 is CASSLVGQGGWVRNQPQHF. The CDR3 region has the DNA TGTGCCAGCAGCTTAGTGGGGCAGGGAGGATGGGTGAGGAATCAGCCCCAGCATTTT. The V call is TRBV13, the J call TRBJ1-5; D might be TRBD1 (5 bases). With 1 base removed from V and 4 bases from J, the gap between germline ends came to 23 bases. This CDR3 has 19 amino acids. Germline CDR1 is PRHDT and CDR2 is FYEKMQ (reference sequence).

This chain links TRBV2 with TRBJ2-1; a weak D match, TRBD2 (6 bases). Trimming cost V 6 bases and J 7 bases, with 19 bases left between them. CDR3 length equals 15 residues. CDR1 SNHLY and CDR2 FYNNEI come from the germline V gene. Written as DNA, the CDR3 is TGTGCCAGCAGGAGTCCCAGCCCAGGAGGGAATGAGCAGTTCTTC. Translating it yields CASRSPSPGGNEQFF.

This clone appeared once. The chain employs TRBV11-1 and TRBJ2-5; D is possibly TRBD1 (6 bases). The germline V gene has CDR1 SGHAT and CDR2 FQDESV (reference sequence). The CDR3 has 15 residues. V lost 3 bases, J lost 4 bases, and 15 bases lay in between. The CDR3 nucleotides are TGTGCCAGCAGCTTCCCTAGGGGGTACGGAGAGACCCAGTACTTC. This gives the protein CASSFPRGYGETQYF.

Here the CDR3 DNA reads TGTGCCAGCAGCTTGGGGGATAGCGGGGCTGAACAAGAGACCCAGTACTTC. Protein: CASSLGDSGAEQETQYF. The chain recombines TRBV5-4 with TRBJ2-5; the match to TRBD2 covers 8 bases. The germline V gene has CDR1 SGHNT and CDR2 YYREEE (reference sequence). The CDR3 totals 17 residues. The J segment lost 2 bases and the V segment lost 0 bases, leaving 9 bases of the junction unmatched.

The V gene is TRBV15, the J gene TRBJ2-7, with D hard to call. The CDR3 spans 14 residues. Germline V lookup: CDR1 LNHNV, CDR2 YYDKDF (reference sequence). The V and J ends lost 3 bases and 2 bases respectively, with 11 bases between them. CDR3 residues: CATSSPGPTYEQYF. The CDR3 DNA reads as TGTGCCACCAGCAGCCCGGGTCCCACCTACGAGCAGTACTTC. The entire variable domain, with the rest obtained from reference TRBV15 and TRBJ2-7, is as follows: DAMVIQNPRYQVTQFGKPVTLSCSQTLNHNVMYWYQQKSSQAPKLLFHYYDKDFNNEADTPDNFQSRRPNTSFCFLDIRSPGLGDTAMYLCATSSPGPTYEQYFGPGTRLTVT.

The chain is built from TRBV19 and TRBJ1-3, with D unresolved. The germline gives CDR1 LNHDA, CDR2 SQIVND (reference sequence). The CDR3 has 15 amino acids. V was clipped by 7 bases and J by 0 bases, with 13 bases between them. The chain's CDR3 is CASTFRGFSGNTIYF. CDR3 in DNA: TGTGCCAGTACCTTTCGGGGTTTCTCTGGAAACACCATATATTTT.

The chain combines TRBV11-2 with TRBJ2-7; D ambiguous. The CDR3 is 13 amino acids. Trimming cost V 5 bases and J 7 bases, with 15 bases left between them. Germline CDR1 SGHAT, CDR2 FQNNGV. The CDR3 coding sequence is TGTGCCAGCAGCCAGACTTTAGGTTGGGAGCAGTACTTC. It specifies CASSQTLGWEQYF.

The chain is built from TRBV7-8 and TRBJ2-7; TRBD2 might be the D (6 bases). Trimming removed 5 bases at V and 3 bases at J, with 8 bases between. The CDR3 has 12 residues. Germline-derived CDR1 and CDR2 are SGHVS and FQNEAQ. The CDR3, as DNA: TGTGCCAGCAGCGTCGGGGGCTACGAGCAGTACTTC. It codes for CASSVGGYEQYF.

The chain carries TRBV7-2 and TRBJ1-1, with TRBD1 identical over 11 bases. The J segment lost 3 bases and the V segment lost 3 bases, leaving 6 bases of the junction unmatched. CDR1 is SGHTA, CDR2 FQGNSA, per germline. This CDR3 region has 16 residues. The CDR3 loop reads CASSFRWDRGDTEAFF. DNA for the CDR3: TGTGCCAGCAGCTTTCGTTGGGACAGGGGGGACACTGAAGCTTTCTTT.

This clone was recorded once. The rearrangement uses TRBV2 and TRBJ1-6, with 7 bases that match TRBD1. The germline V gene encodes CDR1 SNHLY and CDR2 FYNNEI. This CDR3 spans 13 amino acids. V lost 7 bases, J lost 10 bases, and 7 bases stayed unmatched. CDR3 region: CASTDRARSPLHF. The CDR3 coding sequence is TGTGCCAGCACAGACAGGGCGAGATCACCCCTCCACTTT.

This clone showed up just once. The V gene is TRBV4-1, the J gene TRBJ2-7; possibly TRBD2 for D (5 bases). The CDR3 totals 13 residues. CDR1 MGHRA and CDR2 YSYEKL come from the germline V gene. Between the trimmed V and J ends, which lost 3 bases and 2 bases, there was a span of 8 bases. The CDR3: CASSHSGPYEQYF. CDR3 in DNA: TGCGCCAGCAGCCACAGCGGACCCTACGAGCAGTACTTC.

V usage is TRBV10-3 and J usage is TRBJ2-5; tentative D call: TRBD1 (7 bases). Germline-derived CDR1 and CDR2 are ENHRY and SYGVKD. The CDR3 totals 16 residues. The V and J ends lost 2 bases and 9 bases respectively, with 22 bases between them. The CDR3 coding sequence is TGTGCCATCAGTGAGCCAGGGGGGACTCTAATAACGGCCCAGTACTTC. Translated, it gives CAISEPGGTLITAQYF.

The chain couples TRBV7-6 to TRBJ1-1; D not certain. Germline V gene sequence: CDR1 SGHVS, CDR2 FNYEAQ. Between the trimmed V and J ends, which lost 5 bases and 3 bases, there was a span of 19 bases. CDR3 length: 16 amino acids. The CDR3, as DNA: TGTGCCAGCAGCGCGAGTCGAGCAGGCCCCTACACTGAAGCTTTCTTT. Translating gives CASSASRAGPYTEAFF.

The genes are TRBV19 and TRBJ1-5, with D perhaps matching TRBD1 (6 bases). V was trimmed by 6 bases and J by 5 bases, leaving 14 bases between them. The CDR3 length is 14 residues. CDR1 LNHDA and CDR2 SQIVND come from the germline V gene (reference sequence). CDR3 amino acids: CASSEQGWDQPQHF. The CDR3 DNA is TGTGCCAGTAGCGAACAGGGCTGGGATCAGCCCCAGCATTTT.

J is TRBJ2-7 and V is TRBV5-6; possibly TRBD2 for D (5 bases). Germline CDR1 and CDR2: SGHDT and YYEEEE. CDR3 length equals 14 residues. V was trimmed by 0 bases and J by 0 bases, leaving 7 bases between them. The CDR3 DNA is TGTGCCAGCAGCTTGGGTCGGGGCTCCTACGAGCAGTACTTC. Its protein is CASSLGRGSYEQYF.

This rearrangement joins TRBV19 to TRBJ1-1, with 8 bases aligning to TRBD1. Trimming took 7 bases from V and 5 from J; bases not matched to a gene: 3. Germline assignment: CDR1 LNHDA and CDR2 SQIVND (reference sequence). CDR3 length: 12 residues. Here the CDR3 reads CASNTGGTEAFF. The CDR3 DNA follows: TGTGCCAGTAATACAGGGGGAACTGAAGCTTTCTTT.

Here the CDR3 DNA reads TGTGCCAGCAGCTTACGGCAGGGGGTACGAGAGACCCAGTACTTC. Amino acids: CASSLRQGVRETQYF. The chain recombines TRBV7-3 with TRBJ2-5; TRBD1 matches at 7 bases. The germline CDR1 and CDR2 sequences are SGHTA and FQGTGA. CDR3 length: 15 amino acids. Trimming removed 2 bases from V and 4 bases from J; junction bases left unmatched: 7.

The chain links TRBV5-1 to TRBJ1-2; unclear D gene. This CDR3 has 15 residues. V lost 0 bases and J 4 bases, leaving 13 bases between the germline ends. Germline V gene data show CDR1 as SGHRS and CDR2 as YFSETQ. The CDR3 coding sequence is TGCGCCAGCAGCTTGGAGGTTCCGGGTGGCTATGGCTACACCTTC. Translated: CASSLEVPGGYGYTF.

The chain is built from TRBV30 and TRBJ2-7; D call uncertain. Germline CDR1 reads GTSNPN; CDR2 reads SVGIG (reference sequence). V was cut by 2 bases and J by 3 bases, with 5 bases left in between. The CDR3 contains 11 residues. In nucleotides, the CDR3 is TGTGCCTGGAGTTCTAACTACGAGCAGTACTTC. Amino acid sequence: CAWSSNYEQYF.

The chain recombines TRBV27 with TRBJ2-7, with 7 bases identical to TRBD1. Germline V CDR1 and CDR2: MNHEY, SMNVEV (reference sequence). This CDR3 region has 15 residues. V gave up 4 bases and J gave up 1 base; unmatched junction bases: 7. The CDR3 here is CASSSTGSLSYEQYF. The CDR3 DNA sequence: TGTGCCAGCAGTTCGACAGGGTCCCTTTCCTACGAGCAGTACTTC.